This T cell receptor (beta chain) was obtained from a study of CD8 T cells in Susac syndrome. CD8+ and CD4+ T cells from blood underwent TCR beta sequencing, which was carried out in a high-throughput format. The CDR3 has 15 amino acids. J lost 7 bases, V lost 3 bases, and 9 bases had no gene match. CDR1 and CDR2 (germline): LNHDA, SQIVND (reference sequence). Random hexamers were used to reverse transcribe an amount of 0.5 to 1 ug RNA. TCRdb called the immunoSEQ multiplex PCR reads again in MiXCR, with one record for every CDR3 protein. The sample includes 330,000 or so distinct CDR3 sequences, around nine tenths of them seen just once.

The chain links TRBV19 to TRBJ2-7; TRBD2 agrees at 10 bases. The specimen was CD8+ T cells from PBMCs. The sequence came from a human donor with multiple sclerosis. As DNA, the CDR3 is TGTGCCAGTAGTATCGCAGCGGGAGGGCCGAATGAGCAGTACTTC. It is translated as CASSIAAGGPNEQYF.